The 19 T cell receptor beta chains below all came from one sample that was sequenced in a study of blood T cell repertoires in COVID-19. Clones were read by immunoSEQ multiplex PCR, and TCRdb kept only the in-frame ones, dropping some. The table lists approximately 65,000 clones, roughly two thirds of them singletons. The sample comprised PBMCs or T cells enriched from blood (not recorded which). Receptors originate from a woman aged 60-70 years who had been exposed to COVID-19.

The chain links TRBV28 to TRBJ2-1; TRBD1 aligns across 7 bases. With V trimmed by 10 bases and J by 6 bases, 12 bases remained unmatched. Germline CDR1 reads MDHEN; CDR2 reads SYDVKM. This CDR3 is 14 amino acids long. The CDR3 spells CATRQGRNLNEQFF. The DNA for the CDR3 is TGTGCCACTCGACAGGGACGGAACCTCAATGAGCAGTTCTTC.

In this sample, this clone turned up a few times. The V and J genes are TRBV27 and TRBJ1-6; 7 nucleotides line up with TRBD1. After removal of 7 bases from V and 4 bases from J, the junction contained 4 bases not matched to a gene. Germline loops: CDR1 MNHEY, CDR2 SMNVEV (reference sequence). The CDR3 has 14 amino acids. In DNA, the CDR3 is TGTGCCAGCACCGCAGGGGGGTATAATTCACCCCTCCACTTT. Its translation: CASTAGGYNSPLHF.

This clone was counted a single time. The chain has TRBV7-9 and TRBJ1-1; perhaps TRBD1 as D (6 bases). The V end was cut by 1 base, the J end by 1 base, with 10 bases between. The CDR3 totals 15 residues. Germline V gene lookup returns CDR1 SEHNR and CDR2 FQNEAQ (reference sequence). The CDR3 region has the DNA TGTGCCAGCAGCTTAGGGGGGACAAGGAACACTGAAGCTTTCTTT. Translating it yields CASSLGGTRNTEAFF.

This clone was found a few times. The conserved phenylalanine or tryptophan normally closing the CDR3 is absent here, so this likely arose from a read error. It is unclear where the CDR3 begins or ends on the DNA, so no DNA is shown, and the CDR3 is as TCRdb lists it. This chain connects TRBV6-5 to TRBJ2-7; the table's TRBD1 call for D was not verified on the DNA. The CDR3 has 13 residues if both end residues are counted. The V gene's germline CDR1 is MNHEY and CDR2 SVGAGI. The chain's CDR3 is CASSPGQAQTLTL.

This rearrangement joins TRBV6-5 to TRBJ2-1; the D gene is possibly TRBD1 (5 bases). V shed 6 bases and J shed 8 bases, with 11 bases lying between them. The CDR3 consists of 12 residues. Germline CDR1 reads MNHEY; CDR2 reads SVGAGI. CDR3 in DNA: TGTGCCAGCAGCCCAGACAGTTATGAGCAGTTCTTC. This codes for CASSPDSYEQFF.

The chain employs TRBV7-9 and TRBJ2-1; no reliable D call. CDR1 SEHNR and CDR2 FQNEAQ come from the germline V gene (reference sequence). This CDR3 comprises 11 residues. V dropped 5 bases and J dropped 7 bases, with 6 bases sitting between them. Written as DNA, the CDR3 is TGTGCCAGCAGCAGACTGAATGAGCAGTTCTTC. It yields the protein CASSRLNEQFF.

J is TRBJ2-2 and V is TRBV5-8, with a tentative D call TRBD2 (5 bases). The length of the CDR3 is 15 residues. The V end lost 1 base, the J end lost 5 bases, and 12 bases lay between the germline ends. CDR1 and CDR2 (germline): SGHTS, YDEGEE. CDR3 nucleotide sequence: TGTGCCAGCAGCTTGAAGAGGGTGCGAACCGGGGAGCTGTTTTTT. Translation: CASSLKRVRTGELFF.

This clone was observed a handful of times. Other DNA variants within this sample encode the same CDR3. The J gene is TRBJ2-1, the V gene TRBV5-1; TRBD2 matches at 7 bases. This CDR3 spans 15 amino acids. Germline V gene data show CDR1 as SGHRS and CDR2 as YFSETQ. The J segment lost 0 bases and the V segment lost 2 bases, leaving 2 bases of the junction unmatched. The CDR3 DNA is TGCGCCAGCAGCTTTGGCGGGAGCTCCTACAATGAGCAGTTCTTC. Its protein is CASSFGGSSYNEQFF.

This clone was counted only a few times. This sequence joins TRBV28 and TRBJ1-6; D uncertain. Trimming cost V 8 bases and J 0 bases, with 14 bases left between them. Per germline, CDR1 MDHEN and CDR2 SYDVKM. This CDR3 is built from 16 residues. CDR3 nucleotides: TGTGCCAGCCTCGCGGGCGGGAGCTCCTATAATTCACCCCTCCACTTT. Its protein is CASLAGGSSYNSPLHF.

This clone came up a few times. The rearrangement links TRBV2 to TRBJ1-2; D unclear. The germline V gene encodes CDR1 SNHLY and CDR2 FYNNEI. This CDR3 is built from 13 residues. The V gene lost 5 bases and the J gene lost 1 base, with 8 bases spanning the gap. The CDR3 DNA reads as TGTGCCAGCAGTCGAGAACTTAACTATGGCTACACCTTC. This gives the protein CASSRELNYGYTF.

This clone was detected ten times or more. The chain recombines TRBV12-3 or TRBV12-4 with TRBJ2-3; perhaps TRBD2 as D (6 bases). Trimming left V 3 bases short and J 9 bases short, with 10 bases between. This CDR3 is built from 12 residues. In DNA, the CDR3 is TGTGCCAGCAGTTTGGGCGGGGTCACGCAGTATTTT. Its translation: CASSLGGVTQYF.

This clone has only one observation. V gene TRBV6-5 combines with J gene TRBJ1-2, with TRBD1 matching 7 bases. CDR1 MNHEY and CDR2 SVGAGI come from the germline V gene. Germline trimming cut 6 bases from V and 3 bases from J; bases unmatched to any gene: 10. There are 15 residues in the CDR3. CDR3 bases: TGTGCCAGCAGGACGGGACAGAGCTACTACTATGGCTACACCTTC. It is translated as CASRTGQSYYYGYTF.

This chain uses TRBV2 with TRBJ1-1, with TRBD1 identical over 9 bases. CDR1 is SNHLY and CDR2 is FYNNEI in the germline V gene. This CDR3 is 13 amino acids long. The junction had 2 bases not matched to a gene; V was cut back by 7 bases and J by 2 bases. CDR3 coding DNA: TGTGCCAGCAACAGGGGGCAAAACACTGAAGCTTTCTTT. Its translation: CASNRGQNTEAFF.

V usage is TRBV9 and J usage is TRBJ2-3, with 10 bases that match TRBD2. Germline-derived CDR1 and CDR2 are SGDLS and YYNGEE. This CDR3 is built from 17 residues. J was trimmed by 6 bases and V by 3 bases; bases with no gene match: 13. CDR3 region: CASSARRASGGTDTQYF. The CDR3 DNA follows: TGTGCCAGCAGCGCCAGACGTGCTAGCGGGGGAACGGATACGCAGTATTTT.

The V and J genes are TRBV18 and TRBJ1-2; TRBD1 might be the D (5 bases). The germline V gene encodes CDR1 KGHSH and CDR2 LQKENI. V was pared by 3 bases and J by 1 base, with 12 bases between. The CDR3 is made up of 15 amino acids. The CDR3 coding sequence is TGTGCCAGCTCACCCTCTCCGGGGGATAACTATGGCTACACCTTC. This codes for CASSPSPGDNYGYTF. The whole variable domain, filled in from reference TRBV18 and TRBJ1-2, reads NAGVMQNPRHLVRRRGQEARLRCSPMKGHSHVYWYRQLPEEGLKFMVYLQKENIIDESGMPKERFSAEFPKEGPSILRIQQVVRGDSAAYFCASSPSPGDNYGYTFGSGTRLTVV.

V and J are TRBV11-2 and TRBJ2-1; 12 nucleotides agree with TRBD2. V lost 3 bases, J lost 5 bases, and 5 bases stayed unmatched. Germline V gene sequence: CDR1 SGHAT, CDR2 FQNNGV. CDR3 length: 16 amino acids. This CDR3 is CASSFQTSGRNNEQFF. CDR3 DNA: TGTGCCAGCAGCTTCCAGACTAGCGGGAGAAACAATGAGCAGTTCTTC.

The J gene is TRBJ1-1, the V gene TRBV15; no firm D call. V lost 0 bases to trimming and J lost 1 base, with 6 bases between them. CDR1 and CDR2 (germline): LNHNV, YYDKDF (reference sequence). This CDR3 is 14 amino acids long. The CDR3 spells CATSRDNWNTEAFF. The CDR3, as DNA: TGTGCCACCAGCAGAGATAACTGGAACACTGAAGCTTTCTTT.

This clone was picked up a small number of times. The chain couples TRBV21-1 to TRBJ1-2; TRBD1, the table's D call, lacks a check against the DNA. TRBV21-1 is noted as a pseudogene. The CDR3 covers 17 residues. The CDR3 sequence: CASSNGTGAVKNYGYTF. The CDR3 region has the DNA TGTGCCAGCAGCAACGGGACAGGGGCCGTGAAAAACTATGGCTACACCTTC.

The count of this clone is one. The chain has TRBV19 and TRBJ1-5; 7 nucleotides match TRBD1. There are 14 residues in the CDR3. Looked up from germline, CDR1 is LNHDA and CDR2 is SQIVND (reference sequence). The J segment lost 6 bases and the V segment lost 5 bases, leaving 7 bases of the junction unmatched. The CDR3, as DNA: TGTGCCAGTAGTCACCGACAGGGAGGTCAGCCCCAGCATTTT. Translated, it gives CASSHRQGGQPQHF.